One sample yielded the 30 T cell receptor beta chains listed below, sequenced in a study of cytomegalovirus exposure and HLA in healthy donors. The PCR ran on 60 Vbeta and 13 Jbeta primers. Clones were read by immunoSEQ multiplex PCR, and TCRdb kept only the in-frame ones, dropping some. The sample yields about 130,000 clones, 75% to 85% seen once. Sequenced material: PBMCs. The receptors come from a man aged 35-49 years in good health and CMV-seronegative.

The chain is built from TRBV2 and TRBJ2-7; D possibly corresponds to TRBD1 (5 bases). Germline CDR1 and CDR2: SNHLY and FYNNEI. The CDR3 spans 14 residues. Trimming took off 3 bases at V and 0 bases at J, with 9 bases between the two ends. Here the CDR3 DNA reads TGTGCCAGCAGTGATTGGACACTCTCCTACGAGCAGTACTTC. Protein sequence: CASSDWTLSYEQYF.

This clone was recorded a few times. The chain couples TRBV7-2 to TRBJ2-1, with 14 bases identical to TRBD2. Losses at the gene ends were 5 bases for V and 6 bases for J; bases not matched to a gene: 3. Per the germline V gene, CDR1 is SGHTA and CDR2 is FQGNSA. This CDR3 spans 15 amino acids. The CDR3 sequence: CASSLGLAGVNEQFF. The CDR3 coding sequence is TGTGCCAGCAGCCTGGGACTAGCGGGAGTCAATGAGCAGTTCTTC.

This clone has a single count. The chain employs TRBV28 and TRBJ1-2; D ambiguous. Germline CDR1 and CDR2: MDHEN and SYDVKM. With 7 bases removed from V and 2 bases from J, the gap between germline ends came to 17 bases. The CDR3 runs 15 residues. The CDR3, as DNA: TGTGCCAGCACCCCACGGCAGAGGGAGAACTATGGCTACACCTTC. It translates to CASTPRQRENYGYTF.

This chain connects TRBV15 to TRBJ2-7; 7 bases match TRBD1. The germline gives CDR1 LNHNV, CDR2 YYDKDF (reference sequence). The CDR3 consists of 15 residues. V shed 5 bases and J 6 bases; nucleotides not matched to a gene: 13. CDR3 DNA: TGTGCCACCAGCGAACCGCCGGGACAGTCCACCGAGCAGTACTTC. Amino acids: CATSEPPGQSTEQYF.

V gene TRBV7-8 combines with J gene TRBJ2-7; 9 nucleotides line up with TRBD1. The CDR3 is made up of 15 amino acids. Germline CDR1 and CDR2: SGHVS and FQNEAQ. V shed 5 bases and J 2 bases; nucleotides not matched to a gene: 7. The CDR3 protein is CASSPLTGGAYEQYF. In DNA form, the CDR3 reads TGTGCCAGCAGCCCCTTGACAGGGGGTGCCTACGAGCAGTACTTC.

The chain recombines TRBV5-1 with TRBJ2-7; 9 positions agree with TRBD1. V trimming: 4 bases; J trimming: 4 bases; junction bases outside the gene matches: 6. The CDR3 is made up of 14 amino acids. Germline V gene sequence: CDR1 SGHRS, CDR2 YFSETQ. The CDR3 here is CASSREGQGYEQYF. CDR3 coding DNA: TGCGCCAGCAGCAGAGAGGGACAGGGATACGAGCAGTACTTC.

The chain carries TRBV5-6 and TRBJ2-5; TRBD1 matches 7 bases. Germline CDR1 is SGHDT and CDR2 is YYEEEE. After removal of 2 bases from V and 4 bases from J, the junction contained 5 bases not matched to a gene. The CDR3 covers 14 residues. In DNA form, the CDR3 reads TGTGCCAGCAGCTTAGGGGGACAGCCAGAGACCCAGTACTTC. Translated: CASSLGGQPETQYF. The whole variable domain, remainder taken from reference TRBV5-6 and TRBJ2-5, is DAGVTQSPTHLIKTRGQQVTLRCSPKSGHDTVSWYQQALGQGPQFIFQYYEEEERQRGNFPDRFSGHQFPNYSSELNVNALLLGDSALYLCASSLGGQPETQYFGPGTRLLVL.

The chain is built from TRBV18 and TRBJ2-7; the D gene is possibly TRBD1 (5 bases). With 0 bases removed from V and 3 bases from J, the gap between germline ends came to 9 bases. CDR1 is KGHSH, CDR2 LQKENI, per germline. The CDR3 is 14 residues long. In nucleotides, the CDR3 is TGTGCCAGCTCACCACCGGGGCCGGGCTACGAGCAGTACTTC. The encoded protein is CASSPPGPGYEQYF.

The chain couples TRBV6-1 to TRBJ2-7, with a weak D call TRBD2 (6 bases). Trimming removed 4 bases at V and 6 bases at J, with 13 bases between. The germline gives CDR1 MNHNS, CDR2 SASEGT. The CDR3 contains 13 residues. CDR3 bases: TGTGCCAGCAGTGGTCCTAGGGGAGGCGAGCAGTACTTC. Translating it yields CASSGPRGGEQYF.

The CDR3 DNA reads TGTGCCTGGAGCCCAAGGTGGGGGCTAGCGGAAGGTACAGATACGCAGTATTTT. Protein sequence: CAWSPRWGLAEGTDTQYF. The genes are TRBV30 and TRBJ2-3; D possibly corresponds to TRBD2 (7 bases). V dropped 3 bases and J dropped 3 bases, with 25 bases sitting between them. There are 18 residues in the CDR3. Per germline, CDR1 GTSNPN and CDR2 SVGIG (reference sequence).

The chain carries TRBV25-1 and TRBJ2-7; the match to TRBD1 covers 9 bases. Germline V gene lookup returns CDR1 MGHDK and CDR2 SYGVNS. Trimming at V came to 4 bases and at J to 5 bases, leaving 3 bases not matched to a gene. The CDR3 sequence is 13 residues long. The DNA for the CDR3 is TGTGCCAGCAGTGCCACAGGGGGCGACGAGCAGTACTTC. Its translation is CASSATGGDEQYF.

This chain connects TRBV15 to TRBJ2-7; the match to TRBD2 covers 10 bases. Germline V gives CDR1 LNHNV, CDR2 YYDKDF (reference sequence). This CDR3 has 16 amino acids. V shed 0 bases and J 3 bases; nucleotides not matched to a gene: 5. The CDR3 here is CATSREASGSLYEQYF. CDR3 DNA sequence: TGTGCCACCAGCAGAGAGGCTAGCGGGAGTCTCTACGAGCAGTACTTC.

This chain links TRBV4-1 with TRBJ2-2; 8 nucleotides agree with TRBD2. Germline V gene data show CDR1 as MGHRA and CDR2 as YSYEKL. V gave up 3 bases and J gave up 0 bases; unmatched junction bases: 9. CDR3 length: 18 amino acids. The CDR3 DNA sequence: TGCGCCAGCAGCCACCCGAGGCGGGGGGCATCGAACACCGGGGAGCTGTTTTTT. It translates to CASSHPRRGASNTGELFF.

CDR3 nucleotide sequence: TGTGCCAGCAGCTCATCGGAGGGCCGGTACAATGAGCAGTTCTTC. Its translation is CASSSSEGRYNEQFF. The rearrangement joins TRBV7-2 to TRBJ2-1; D might be TRBD2 (6 bases). The CDR3 contains 15 residues. Germline loops: CDR1 SGHTA, CDR2 FQGNSA. The germline V and J ends were trimmed by 4 bases and 4 bases, with 14 bases remaining between them.

The chain has TRBV5-1 and TRBJ2-7; D might be TRBD2 (6 bases). The V gene's germline CDR1 is SGHRS and CDR2 YFSETQ. V dropped 1 base and J dropped 0 bases, with 11 bases sitting between them. The CDR3 loop spans 15 amino acids. The CDR3 DNA reads TGCGCCAGCAGCTTGTCTCCGGGGGACTCCTACGAGCAGTACTTC. Translated, it gives CASSLSPGDSYEQYF.

This clone was counted once. V gene TRBV18 combines with J gene TRBJ1-5; the D gene is possibly TRBD1 (5 bases). The germline V gene has CDR1 KGHSH and CDR2 LQKENI. V gave up 3 bases and J gave up 0 bases, with 18 bases separating them. This CDR3 has 18 amino acids. The CDR3 DNA reads as TGTGCCAGCTCACCCCAGACGCAGCAGGGCTATAGCAATCAGCCCCAGCATTTT. Its protein is CASSPQTQQGYSNQPQHF.

The chain carries TRBV30 and TRBJ2-3, with 12 bases fitting TRBD2. Trimming cost V 0 bases and J 2 bases; bases outside gene matches: 3. Germline V gene sequence: CDR1 GTSNPN, CDR2 SVGIG (reference sequence). The CDR3 is 16 residues long. The CDR3 spells CAWSVGLAGSTDTQYF. CDR3 DNA sequence: TGTGCCTGGAGTGTCGGACTAGCGGGATCCACAGATACGCAGTATTTT. Full variable domain (missing parts from reference TRBV30 and TRBJ2-3): SQTIHQWPATLVQPVGSPLSLECTVEGTSNPNLYWYRQAAGRGLQLLFYSVGIGQISSEVPQNLSASRPQDRQFILSSKKLLLSDSGFYLCAWSVGLAGSTDTQYFGPGTRLTVL.

The J gene is TRBJ2-3, the V gene TRBV6-1; D possibly corresponds to TRBD1 (7 bases). This CDR3 spans 13 amino acids. V lost 0 bases to trimming and J lost 8 bases, with 9 bases between them. Germline-derived CDR1 and CDR2 are MNHNS and SASEGT. In DNA form, the CDR3 reads TGTGCCAGCAGTGAAGCGGAGGGGGCTACGCAGTATTTT. It yields the protein CASSEAEGATQYF.

The V and J genes are TRBV5-1 and TRBJ1-2; D is perhaps TRBD1 (6 bases). Germline CDR1 reads SGHRS; CDR2 reads YFSETQ. The CDR3 length is 12 residues. Trimming pared 3 bases from V and 8 bases from J, leaving 11 bases between. CDR3 sequence: CASSWGLEGYTF. For the CDR3, the DNA is TGCGCCAGCAGCTGGGGGCTGGAAGGCTACACCTTC.

The CDR3 spells CASSLIAGQQNTEAFF. CDR3 coding DNA: TGTGCCAGCAGTTTGATCGCGGGACAGCAGAACACTGAAGCTTTCTTT. V gene TRBV28 combines with J gene TRBJ1-1; 7 bases line up with TRBD1. V gave up 3 bases and J gave up 1 base; unmatched junction bases: 8. Germline CDR1 MDHEN, CDR2 SYDVKM. The CDR3 runs 16 residues.

This chain uses TRBV6-1 with TRBJ2-1, with D unclear. The germline CDR1 and CDR2 sequences are MNHNS and SASEGT. Trimming pared 2 bases from V and 2 bases from J, leaving 13 bases between. The CDR3 extends over 16 amino acids. CDR3 amino acids: CASSEITIGAYNEQFF. The CDR3 DNA is TGTGCCAGCAGTGAAATAACTATTGGCGCCTACAATGAGCAGTTCTTC.

The sample holds a few counts of this clone. This CDR3 is CASSETRDYNEKLFF. CDR3 DNA: TGTGCCAGCAGTGAAACGAGGGACTATAATGAAAAACTGTTTTTT. The chain couples TRBV6-1 to TRBJ1-4, with D perhaps TRBD1 (5 bases). Looked up from germline, CDR1 is MNHNS and CDR2 is SASEGT. This CDR3 region has 15 residues. Trimming left V 2 bases short and J 4 bases short, with 11 bases between.

The V gene is TRBV28, the J gene TRBJ2-7, with 8 bases aligning to TRBD1. The CDR3 consists of 16 residues. V trimming: 5 bases; J trimming: 4 bases; junction bases outside the gene matches: 13. Looked up from germline, CDR1 is MDHEN and CDR2 is SYDVKM. The CDR3 region is CASSQTPRTGWYEQYF. The CDR3 nucleotides read TGTGCCAGCAGTCAGACTCCAAGGACAGGGTGGTACGAGCAGTACTTC.

Comments on this clone: This CDR3 is also generated by other DNA sequences in the sample. V gene TRBV5-1 combines with J gene TRBJ1-4; 8 bases line up with TRBD1. The length of the CDR3 is 16 residues. Germline V gene data show CDR1 as SGHRS and CDR2 as YFSETQ. V dropped 0 bases and J dropped 6; count of bases not matched to a gene: 7. The CDR3 is CASSLGAGGQYEKLFF. In DNA, the CDR3 is TGCGCCAGCAGCTTGGGGGCAGGGGGCCAGTATGAAAAACTGTTTTTT.

The V gene is TRBV6-5, the J gene TRBJ1-4; the D is unclear. V gave up 5 bases and J gave up 3 bases, with 13 bases separating them. Germline lookup yields CDR1 MNHEY and CDR2 SVGAGI. This CDR3 has 15 residues. This chain's CDR3 is CASSQKLEANEKLFF. DNA for the CDR3: TGTGCCAGCAGTCAAAAATTAGAAGCTAATGAAAAACTGTTTTTT.

The J gene is TRBJ1-2, the V gene TRBV19; unclear D gene. Germline V gene lookup returns CDR1 LNHDA and CDR2 SQIVND (reference sequence). This CDR3 contains 12 residues. V gave up 5 bases and J gave up 1 base, with 5 bases separating them. This chain's CDR3 is CASSYSNYGYTF. CDR3 sequence (DNA): TGTGCCAGTAGTTACAGTAACTATGGCTACACCTTC.

The J gene is TRBJ2-7, the V gene TRBV5-1, with D possibly being TRBD2 (6 bases). V was shortened by 1 base and J by 2 bases, with 10 bases between the two germline ends. The CDR3 sequence is 14 residues long. From germline, CDR1 is SGHRS and CDR2 YFSETQ. CDR3 in amino acids: CASSLTSSAYEQYF. CDR3 nucleotide sequence: TGCGCCAGCAGCTTGACTAGCTCAGCCTACGAGCAGTACTTC.

The J gene is TRBJ2-7, the V gene TRBV2; a possible D gene is TRBD2 (5 bases). V was pared by 4 bases and J by 5 bases, with 9 bases between. Germline V lookup: CDR1 SNHLY, CDR2 FYNNEI. This CDR3 contains 12 residues. The CDR3 DNA reads as TGTGCCAGCAGTGCGACGGGGAACGAGCAGTACTTC. It encodes CASSATGNEQYF.

The chain carries TRBV5-6 and TRBJ2-3; tentatively, D is TRBD1 (6 bases). Trimming removed 4 bases from V and 2 bases from J, with 14 bases in between. This CDR3 comprises 15 residues. From germline, CDR1 is SGHDT and CDR2 YYEEEE. The CDR3 region is CASSGGQTYTDTQYF. The CDR3 DNA is TGTGCCAGCAGCGGCGGACAGACCTACACAGATACGCAGTATTTT. Combining the CDR3 with reference TRBV5-6 and TRBJ2-3 gives the whole variable domain DAGVTQSPTHLIKTRGQQVTLRCSPKSGHDTVSWYQQALGQGPQFIFQYYEEEERQRGNFPDRFSGHQFPNYSSELNVNALLLGDSALYLCASSGGQTYTDTQYFGPGTRLTVL.

The V and J genes are TRBV6-1 and TRBJ2-7, with 9 bases that match TRBD2. The CDR3 loop spans 14 amino acids. The V gene end was trimmed by 6 bases and the J gene end by 3 bases; junction bases not matched to a gene: 6. CDR1 MNHNS and CDR2 SASEGT come from the germline V gene. The DNA of the CDR3 is TGTGCCAGCAGCTCTAGCGGGACCCGCTACGAGCAGTACTTC. It codes for CASSSSGTRYEQYF.